This TCR beta chain is drawn from a study of response to subunit inactivated influenza vaccine (dated by TCRdb to between 2017 and 2018). Background for the entire study: Deep quantitative profiling of the T cell receptor repertoire was used in the study to follow responses to a trivalent subunit inactivated influenza vaccine.

This clonotype was recorded a few times. Its antigen is unknown. No per-base quality is available; no much larger clone lies one base away. The receptor library was made with RT-PCR. Reads for this sample came from an Illumina HiSeq 2500. TCRdb cleaned the public reads at Q25 with fastp, built clones with MiXCR and kept in-frame beta chains. Rows merge per CDR3 protein into single entries with the most common DNA and genes. The sample table shows 590,000 or so distinct CDR3 sequences, and 14% are seen once. 7.6% of the sample is held by the ten biggest clonotypes. General study outcomes and caveats: According to the authors, only a limited number of new T cells may be recruited by each seasonal influenza vaccination.

V is shortened by 6 bases, J by 3 bases, and the region joining them spans 11 bases. The CDR3 covers 13 residues, taking in both the cysteine and the phenylalanine. CDR3 DNA only is kept here, 39 bases in frame from base 1. The germline V gene (reference sequence) yields MNHEY for CDR1 and SMNVEV for CDR2. The origin of this receptor is a man over 45 who received an inactivated influenza vaccine. Donor details come from another sample of the same person, matched by shared clones. Recombination connected TRBV27 to TRBJ1-1; there is no confident call for the D gene. This specimen was PBMCs from blood, taken roughly 2 weeks before vaccination. The CDR3 reads as follows: CASSPKGYTEAFF. The sequenced DNA: TGTGCCAGCAGCCCGAAGGGATACACTGAAGCTTTCTTT.